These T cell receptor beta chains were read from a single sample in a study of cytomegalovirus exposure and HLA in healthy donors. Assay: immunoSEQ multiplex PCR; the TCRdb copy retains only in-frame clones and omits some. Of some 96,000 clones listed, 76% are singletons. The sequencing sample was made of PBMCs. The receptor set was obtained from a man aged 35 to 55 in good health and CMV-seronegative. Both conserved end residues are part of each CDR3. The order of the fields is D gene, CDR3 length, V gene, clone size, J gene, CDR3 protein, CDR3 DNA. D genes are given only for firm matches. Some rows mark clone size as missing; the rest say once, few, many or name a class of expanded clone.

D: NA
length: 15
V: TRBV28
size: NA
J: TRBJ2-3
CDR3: CASSFGADYTDTQYF
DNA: TGTGCCAGCAGTTTCGGTGCGGACTACACAGATACGCAGTATTTT

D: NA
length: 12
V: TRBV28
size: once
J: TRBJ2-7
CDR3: CASSLRPGEQYF
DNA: TGTGCCAGCAGTTTAAGGCCGGGGGAGCAGTACTTC

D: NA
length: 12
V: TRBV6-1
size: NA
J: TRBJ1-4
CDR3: CASSEPGEKLFF
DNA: TGTGCCAGCAGTGAACCCGGGGAAAAACTGTTTTTT

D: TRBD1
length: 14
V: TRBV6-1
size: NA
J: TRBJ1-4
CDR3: CASSERAGGEKLFF
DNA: TGTGCCAGCAGTGAACGGGCAGGGGGAGAAAAACTGTTTTTT

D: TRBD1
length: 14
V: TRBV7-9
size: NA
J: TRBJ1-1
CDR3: CASSAQGRHTEAFF
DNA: TGTGCCAGCAGCGCACAGGGGAGGCACACTGAAGCTTTCTTT

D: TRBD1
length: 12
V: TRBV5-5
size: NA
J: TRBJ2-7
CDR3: CASSAGGYEQYF
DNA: TGTGCCAGCAGCGCAGGGGGCTACGAGCAGTACTTC

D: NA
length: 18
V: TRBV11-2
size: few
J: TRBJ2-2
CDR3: CASSARLTLGRNTGELFF
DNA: TGTGCCAGCAGCGCCCGCCTAACCCTGGGGCGGAACACCGGGGAGCTGTTTTTT

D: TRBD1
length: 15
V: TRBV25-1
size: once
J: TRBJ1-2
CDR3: CASSPRTGSYYGYTF
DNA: TGTGCCAGCAGCCCCCGGACAGGCTCCTACTATGGCTACACCTTC

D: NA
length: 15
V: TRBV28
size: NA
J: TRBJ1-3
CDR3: CASSLWLQSGNTIYF
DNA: TGTGCCAGCAGTTTATGGCTTCAGTCCGGAAACACCATATATTTT

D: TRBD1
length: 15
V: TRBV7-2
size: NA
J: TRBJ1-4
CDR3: CASSLTGGQGKGLFF
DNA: TGTGCCAGCAGCCTCACTGGCGGACAGGGGAAAGGACTGTTTTTT

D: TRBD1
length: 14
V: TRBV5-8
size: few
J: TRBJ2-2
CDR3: CASRWTGNTGELFF
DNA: TGTGCCAGCAGATGGACAGGGAACACCGGGGAGCTGTTTTTT

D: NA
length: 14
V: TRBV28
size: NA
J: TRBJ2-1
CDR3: CASSFFSPPYEQFF
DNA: TGTGCCAGCAGTTTTTTTTCCCCCCCATATGAGCAGTTCTTC

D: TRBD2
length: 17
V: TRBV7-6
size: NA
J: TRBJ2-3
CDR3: CASSLAGLAGGPDTQYF
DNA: TGTGCCAGCAGCTTAGCCGGACTAGCGGGGGGTCCAGATACGCAGTATTTT

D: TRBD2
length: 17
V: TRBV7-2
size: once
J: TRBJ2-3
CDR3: CASSREGRVTSTDTQYF
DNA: TGTGCCAGCAGTCGGGAGGGGCGGGTAACTAGCACAGATACGCAGTATTTT

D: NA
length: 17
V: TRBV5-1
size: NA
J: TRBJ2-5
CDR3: CASSLQMLRGQEETQYF
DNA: TGCGCCAGCAGCTTGCAGATGTTGCGGGGGCAGGAGGAGACCCAGTACTTC

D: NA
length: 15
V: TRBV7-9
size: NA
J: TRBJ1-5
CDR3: CSSAKGGRGNQPQHF
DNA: TGTTCCAGCGCCAAAGGGGGACGAGGCAATCAGCCCCAGCATTTT

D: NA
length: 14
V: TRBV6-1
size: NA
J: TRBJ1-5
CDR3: CASSEKLSNQPQHF
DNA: TGTGCCAGCAGTGAGAAACTTAGCAATCAGCCCCAGCATTTT

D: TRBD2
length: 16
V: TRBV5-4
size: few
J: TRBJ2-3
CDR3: CASSQPGLAGSDTQYF
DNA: TGTGCCAGCAGCCAACCGGGACTAGCGGGATCAGATACGCAGTATTTT

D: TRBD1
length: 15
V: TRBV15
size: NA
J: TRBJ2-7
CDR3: CATSREGTGGYEQYF
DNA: TGTGCCACCAGCAGAGAGGGGACAGGGGGGTACGAGCAGTACTTC

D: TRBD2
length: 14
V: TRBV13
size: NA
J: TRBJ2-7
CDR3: CASSPSGSGYEQYF
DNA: TGTGCCAGCAGCCCCAGCGGGAGTGGTTACGAGCAGTACTTC

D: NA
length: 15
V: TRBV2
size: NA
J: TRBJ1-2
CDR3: CASTESRDLAYGYTF
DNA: TGTGCCAGCACCGAATCAAGAGACTTGGCATATGGCTACACCTTC

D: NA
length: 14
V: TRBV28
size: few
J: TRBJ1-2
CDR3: CASSFGGESYGYTF
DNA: TGTGCCAGCAGTTTTGGGGGCGAGAGCTATGGCTACACCTTC

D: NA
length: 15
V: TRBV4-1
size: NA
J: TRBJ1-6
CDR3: CASSQAPGMNSPLHF
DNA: TGCGCCAGCAGCCAAGCCCCCGGGATGAATTCACCCCTCCACTTT

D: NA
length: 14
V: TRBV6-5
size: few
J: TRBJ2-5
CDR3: CASRRGGAQETQYF
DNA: TGTGCCAGCAGGCGGGGTGGGGCCCAAGAGACCCAGTACTTC

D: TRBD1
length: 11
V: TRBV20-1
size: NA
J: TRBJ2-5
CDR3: CRTGDGETQYF
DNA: TGCAGAACAGGGGATGGAGAGACCCAGTACTTC

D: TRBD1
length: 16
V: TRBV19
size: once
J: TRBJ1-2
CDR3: CASSTSRTGGRYGYTF
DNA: TGTGCCAGTAGTACTTCCCGGACAGGGGGAAGGTATGGCTACACCTTC

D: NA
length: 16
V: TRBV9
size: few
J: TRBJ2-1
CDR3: CASSFYPHSSYNEQFF
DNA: TGTGCCAGCAGCTTCTATCCGCACAGCTCCTACAATGAGCAGTTCTTC

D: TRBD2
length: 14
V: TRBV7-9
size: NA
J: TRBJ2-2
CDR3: CSSSPIGGTGELFF
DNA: TGTTCCAGCAGCCCCATCGGGGGGACCGGGGAGCTGTTTTTT

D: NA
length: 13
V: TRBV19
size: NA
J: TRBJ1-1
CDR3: CASSLGQNTEAFF
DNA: TGTGCCAGTAGTCTTGGACAGAACACTGAAGCTTTCTTT

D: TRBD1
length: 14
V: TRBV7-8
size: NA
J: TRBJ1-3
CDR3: CASTLDRTRNTIYF
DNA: TGTGCCAGCACTCTGGACAGGACCCGGAACACCATATATTTT

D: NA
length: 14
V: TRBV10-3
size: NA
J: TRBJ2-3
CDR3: CAIADSVYTDTQYF
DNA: TGTGCCATTGCTGATAGCGTTTACACAGATACGCAGTATTTT

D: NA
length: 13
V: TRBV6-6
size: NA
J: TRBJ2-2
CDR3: CASILTNTGELFF
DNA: TGTGCCAGCATCCTAACGAACACCGGGGAGCTGTTTTTT

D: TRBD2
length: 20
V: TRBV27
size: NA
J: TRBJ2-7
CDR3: CASSLSPPQMRGGSSYEQYF
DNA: TGTGCCAGCAGTTTATCCCCCCCACAGATGCGCGGGGGGAGCTCCTACGAGCAGTACTTC

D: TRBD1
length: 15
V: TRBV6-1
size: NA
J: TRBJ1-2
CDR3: CASSEASSQGKGYTF
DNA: TGTGCCAGCAGTGAAGCCTCCTCACAGGGGAAAGGCTACACCTTC

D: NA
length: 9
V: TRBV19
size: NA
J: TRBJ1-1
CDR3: CASSMEAFF
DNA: TGTGCCAGTAGTATGGAGGCTTTCTTT

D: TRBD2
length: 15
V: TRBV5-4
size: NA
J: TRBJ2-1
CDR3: CASSALAGGPNEQFF
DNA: TGTGCCAGCAGCGCCCTAGCGGGAGGGCCCAATGAGCAGTTCTTC

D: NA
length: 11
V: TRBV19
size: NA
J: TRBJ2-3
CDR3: CASSIQGTQYF
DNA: TGTGCCAGTAGTATACAGGGGACGCAGTATTTT

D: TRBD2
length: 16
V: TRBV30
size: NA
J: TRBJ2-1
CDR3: CAWSGRLAGGSNEQFF
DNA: TGTGCCTGGAGTGGACGACTAGCGGGAGGTTCCAATGAGCAGTTCTTC

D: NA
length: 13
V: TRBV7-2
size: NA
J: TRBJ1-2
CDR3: CASSLTRADGYTF
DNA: TGTGCCAGCAGCTTAACCAGGGCGGATGGCTACACCTTC

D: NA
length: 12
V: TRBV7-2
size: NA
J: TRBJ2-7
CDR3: CASRFAGHEQYF
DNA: TGTGCCAGCAGATTTGCGGGGCACGAGCAGTACTTC

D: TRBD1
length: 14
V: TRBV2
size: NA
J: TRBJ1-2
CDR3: CASSVGQASYGYTF
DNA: TGTGCCAGCAGTGTGGGACAGGCTTCCTATGGCTACACCTTC

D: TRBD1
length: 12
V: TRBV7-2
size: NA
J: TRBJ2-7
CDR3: CASSYRGYEQYF
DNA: TGTGCCAGCAGCTACAGGGGCTACGAGCAGTACTTC

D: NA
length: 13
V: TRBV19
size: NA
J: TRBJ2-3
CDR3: CASNGRDTDTQYF
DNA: TGTGCCAGTAACGGCAGGGACACAGATACGCAGTATTTT